Below, 23 T cell receptor beta chains from the same sample are listed, as sequenced in a study of molecular identifiers for immune sequencing clone quantification. MiXCR, run by TCRdb on the PCR reads, gives a single entry per CDR3 protein. The sample lists 15,000 to 20,000 distinct CDR3 sequences; 20% to 25% were seen once. The sample comprised naive CD8+ T cells from blood, with Jurkat cell RNA spiked in. Stated subset: FACS-sorted CD8+CD4-CCR7+CD45RA+ naive T cells. The receptors were sampled from a human donor in good health. Some libraries in this study had Jurkat cell RNA spiked in.

The J gene is TRBJ1-3, the V gene TRBV29-1; 10 bases match TRBD1. The CDR3 extends over 16 amino acids. V was pared by 7 bases and J by 0 bases, with 9 bases of the junction left unmatched. CDR1 and CDR2 (germline): SQVTM, ANQGSEA. CDR3 region: CSAEDRGISSGNTIYF. In DNA form, the CDR3 reads TGCAGCGCTGAGGACAGGGGGATATCCTCTGGAAACACCATATATTTT.

With regard to this clonotype: A much larger clonotype is one base distant, so this may be a read error. The chain is built from TRBV4-3 and TRBJ2-3; 7 bases are shared with TRBD1. The CDR3 covers 19 residues. CDR1 is LGHNA and CDR2 is YSLEER in the germline V gene. In DNA form, the CDR3 reads TGCGCCGGCAGCCAAGACGGGTATGGACAGGAGCGTTACCCAGATACGCAGTATTTT. Translating gives CAGSQDGYGQERYPDTQYF.

This clonotype is deemed medium-sized. V gene TRBV4-1 combines with J gene TRBJ2-1, with D possibly TRBD2 on 5 matching bases. Trimming took 4 bases from V and 7 from J, leaving 8 bases between them. This CDR3 comprises 12 residues. Germline-derived CDR1 and CDR2 are MGHRA and YSYEKL. The CDR3, as DNA: TGCGCCAGCAGCCGGAGCGGAAATGAGCAGTTCTTC. This sequence encodes CASSRSGNEQFF.

This clonotype was observed a handful of times. This sequence joins TRBV27 and TRBJ2-1; D is possibly TRBD1 or TRBD2 (5 bases each). The germline V gene encodes CDR1 MNHEY and CDR2 SMNVEV (reference sequence). This CDR3 region has 14 residues. V lost 2 bases and J lost 4, with 9 bases in between. CDR3 sequence reads: CASSLRGGYNEQFF. The CDR3 DNA sequence: TGTGCCAGCAGTTTACGGGGCGGTTACAATGAGCAGTTCTTC.

In its sample, this clonotype is medium-sized. This chain uses TRBV12-3 or TRBV12-4 with TRBJ2-6; 8 nucleotides agree with TRBD1. This CDR3 contains 18 residues. The junction had 11 bases not matched to a gene; V was cut back by 7 bases and J by 0 bases. CDR3 bases: TGTGCCAGCACCACGTGGACAGGGATCCTCTCTGGGGCCAACGTCCTGACTTTC. This gives the protein CASTTWTGILSGANVLTF.

V usage is TRBV11-2 and J usage is TRBJ2-3; 7 bases agree with TRBD2. The CDR3 has 15 amino acids. Germline CDR1 and CDR2: SGHAT and FQNNGV. V shed 6 bases, J shed 2 bases, and the junction held 8 bases outside the gene matches. DNA for the CDR3: TGTGCCAGCAGGGGGGGGGACGGAGTCACAGATACGCAGTATTTT. Translating gives CASRGGDGVTDTQYF.

On this clonotype itself: Relative to the germline gene, one junction end is altered; a read error may explain this. The rearrangement joins TRBV29-1 to TRBJ1-1; no firm D call. Germline V gene lookup returns CDR1 SQVTM and CDR2 ANQGSEA. The CDR3 loop spans 14 amino acids. CDR3 loop: CSVERTGFGTETFF. The CDR3 nucleotides are TGCAGCGTTGAGAGAACGGGGTTCGGCACTGAAACTTTCTTT.

This clonotype was seen a few times. The chain recombines TRBV7-9 with TRBJ2-2; D remains ambiguous. The CDR3 sequence is 13 residues long. Trimming took off 2 bases at V and 4 bases at J, with 5 bases between the two ends. CDR1 is SEHNR and CDR2 is FQNEAQ in the germline V gene (reference sequence). Here the CDR3 reads CASSLPGTGELFF. The CDR3 DNA follows: TGTGCCAGCAGCTTACCGGGCACCGGGGAGCTGTTTTTT.

This clonotype was seen many times. The V call is TRBV13, the J call TRBJ1-1; 8 bases are shared with TRBD1. CDR1 is PRHDT and CDR2 is FYEKMQ in the germline V gene (reference sequence). Trimming at V came to 6 bases and at J to 1 base, leaving 7 bases not matched to a gene. CDR3 length: 15 amino acids. CDR3 residues: CASRILGTGNTEAFF. As DNA, the CDR3 is TGTGCCAGCAGAATCCTTGGGACAGGGAACACTGAAGCTTTCTTT.

This clonotype has a count of ten or more. This chain connects TRBV28 to TRBJ2-7, with 15 positions matching TRBD2. This CDR3 comprises 19 residues. J was trimmed by 2 bases and V by 6 bases; bases with no gene match: 14. Germline lookup yields CDR1 MDHEN and CDR2 SYDVKM. CDR3 amino acids: CASRRVGLAGGYGPYEQYF. The CDR3 DNA reads as TGTGCCAGCAGACGCGTCGGACTAGCGGGAGGGTACGGCCCCTACGAGCAGTACTTC.

This clonotype has at least ten counts. V is TRBV7-2 and J is TRBJ2-3; possibly TRBD1 or TRBD2 for D (5 bases each). Trimming removed 3 bases from V and 4 bases from J, with 8 bases in between. The CDR3 sequence is 13 residues long. CDR1 SGHTA and CDR2 FQGNSA come from the germline V gene. The CDR3 sequence is CASSLWGPDTQYF. CDR3 coding DNA: TGTGCCAGCAGCTTGTGGGGACCAGATACGCAGTATTTT.

This clonotype was found many times. One end of the junction fails to match germline, which may point to a read error. The chain joins TRBV7-9 to TRBJ2-2; 8 bases map to TRBD2. CDR1 and CDR2 from the germline V gene are SEHNR and FQNEAQ (reference sequence). There are 17 residues in the CDR3. The CDR3 sequence: CASSLPSAGVGTGELFF. The DNA for the CDR3 is TGTGCCAGCAGCTTACCCTCAGCGGGAGTTGGAACCGGGGAGTTGTTTTTT.

The gene calls are TRBV6-2 or TRBV6-3 and TRBJ2-1; maybe TRBD2 (6 bases). CDR1 MNHEY and CDR2 SVGEGT come from the germline V gene. CDR3 length: 17 residues. V dropped 2 bases and J dropped 7 bases, with 21 bases sitting between them. The CDR3 DNA reads as TGTGCCAGCAGTTACATTGAAGCGGGTTTATTCCTTAATGAGCAGTTCTTC. Its protein product is CASSYIEAGLFLNEQFF.

Ten or more counts support this clonotype. The chain combines TRBV20-1 with TRBJ2-7; TRBD1 matches at 7 bases. Unmatched junction bases numbered 18, after V lost 6 bases and J lost 4 bases. The CDR3 totals 16 residues. Germline CDR1 and CDR2: DFQATT and SNEGSKA (reference sequence). The CDR3 sequence: CSARGWLEGALYEQYF. The DNA for the CDR3 is TGCAGTGCCCGAGGGTGGCTTGAGGGGGCCCTGTACGAGCAGTACTTC.

This chain connects TRBV6-6 to TRBJ1-4; D unresolved. CDR1 and CDR2 from the germline V gene are MNHNY and SVGAGI (reference sequence). The CDR3 spans 10 residues. Trimming removed 5 bases from V and 10 bases from J, with 5 bases in between. CDR3 nucleotide sequence: TGTGCCAGCAGTCACAGAAAACTGTTTTTT. Translation gives CASSHRKLFF.

This clonotype occurred once. V and J are TRBV27 and TRBJ1-5, with D unresolved. Germline V gene sequence: CDR1 MNHEY, CDR2 SMNVEV (reference sequence). Trimming cost V 1 base and J 1 base, with 2 bases left between them. The length of the CDR3 is 13 residues. The CDR3 bases are TGTGCCAGCAGTTTATGGAGCAATCAGCCCCAGCATTTT. Translation gives CASSLWSNQPQHF.

This chain connects TRBV28 to TRBJ2-3; D is unresolved. V dropped 3 bases and J dropped 4 bases, with 8 bases sitting between them. The CDR3 runs 13 residues. From germline, CDR1 is MDHEN and CDR2 SYDVKM. In nucleotides, the CDR3 is TGTGCCAGCAGTTTTAGAGTTGCAGATACGCAGTATTTT. Amino acids: CASSFRVADTQYF.

This clonotype was counted ten times or more. This sequence joins TRBV12-3 or TRBV12-4 and TRBJ2-4; D is possibly TRBD2 (6 bases). The ends were cut back, 3 bases at V and 8 bases at J, with 11 bases in the middle. This CDR3 has 13 amino acids. CDR3 DNA: TGTGCCAGCAGTTTGGCGGGACCCCACATTCAGTACTTC. Its protein product is CASSLAGPHIQYF.

In its sample, this clonotype was seen many times. The V and J genes are TRBV7-9 and TRBJ2-1; 12 positions agree with TRBD2. V lost 5 bases and J lost 3; bases outside the gene matches: 2. CDR1 and CDR2 (germline): SEHNR, FQNEAQ (reference sequence). CDR3 length: 15 residues. The CDR3 reads CASSILAGGYNEQFF. CDR3 sequence (DNA): TGTGCCAGCAGCATACTAGCGGGAGGCTACAATGAGCAGTTCTTC. Supplemented by reference TRBV7-9 and TRBJ2-1, the full variable domain reads DTGVSQNPRHKITKRGQNVTFRCDPISEHNRLYWYRQTLGQGPEFLTYFQNEAQLEKSRLLSDRFSAERPKGSFSTLEIQRTEQGDSAMYLCASSILAGGYNEQFFGPGTRLTVL.

This clonotype was seen only once. Since a much larger clone is just one base distant, this may be a read error. This chain uses TRBV6-5 with TRBJ2-1; D call uncertain. CDR3 length: 15 amino acids. The germline V gene has CDR1 MNHEY and CDR2 SVGAGI. Here the CDR3 reads CTSSKPPDFYNEQFF. DNA of the CDR3: TGTACCAGCAGTAAGCCACCTGACTTTTACAATGAGCAGTTCTTC.

By proportion, this clonotype is medium-sized. The V and J genes are TRBV20-1 and TRBJ2-1; 10 nucleotides match TRBD2. Losses at the gene ends were 5 bases for V and 4 bases for J; bases not matched to a gene: 5. There are 14 residues in the CDR3. The V gene's germline CDR1 is DFQATT and CDR2 SNEGSKA (reference sequence). For the CDR3, the DNA is TGCAGTGCTCCCGGACTAGCGGCATACAATGAGCAGTTCTTC. This codes for CSAPGLAAYNEQFF.

This clonotype was seen a handful of times. The chain links TRBV18 to TRBJ2-7; 7 positions match TRBD1. CDR3 length: 15 amino acids. Germline V gene lookup returns CDR1 KGHSH and CDR2 LQKENI. The ends lost 0 bases at V and 1 base at J; junction bases unmatched: 3. DNA of the CDR3: TGTGCCAGCTCACCACCGGACAGGCCTTCCTACGAGCAGTACTTC. It translates to CASSPPDRPSYEQYF.

There are many counts of this clonotype. The chain combines TRBV5-6 with TRBJ2-1, with a possible D match to TRBD1 (6 bases). Between the trimmed V and J ends, which lost 6 bases and 6 bases, there was a span of 16 bases. Germline V lookup: CDR1 SGHDT, CDR2 YYEEEE. This CDR3 has 14 residues. Here the CDR3 reads CASTRTAFLNEQFF. The CDR3 region has the DNA TGTGCCAGCACCCGGACAGCGTTTCTCAATGAGCAGTTCTTC.